This TCR beta chain emerged from a study of T-cell reconstitution after alpha-beta-depleted transplantation in children (dated by TCRdb to between 2015 and 2016). Describing the broader study: T-cell immune reconstitution after TCRalphabeta/CD19-depleted allogeneic hematopoietic cell transplantation in children was quantitatively tracked in the study by means of TCR repertoire profiling. What the study reported, not specific to this receptor: Hyperexpanded clone frequencies declined over subsequent months; after one year, T-cell counts and TCRbeta diversity were mostly attributed to newly produced T cells. The apparently early recovery of alphabetaT-cell counts about two months after transplant reportedly depended on only several hundred rapidly expanded clones that came from non-depleted graft cells. In some patients, the high TCRbeta diversity seen at day 60 was put down to recipient T cells and intrathymic progenitors that had survived conditioning.

This clonotype was found many times. The antigen it binds to is not known. Base-call qualities are not available, and no considerably larger clone is one nucleotide away. Library method: PCR. The sequencer listed for this sample is Illumina HiSeq 2500. Molecular barcoding was employed in the preparation of TCR libraries, with unique molecular identifiers being used to normalize TCRbeta repertoire quantification. TCRdb took the public reads, trimmed them with fastp at Q25, ran MiXCR for clone calling and kept in-frame beta chains. Each CDR3 protein gets just one entry, which takes the most common genes and DNA from the rows behind it. For this sample the table gives under 70,000 distinct CDR3 sequences, of which approximately 10% were detected only once. The top ten clonotypes cover 13% of the sample. The treatment or condition label corresponds to: allogeneic hematopoietic cell transplantation with graft depleted of TCRalphabeta T cells and CD19 B cells. TCRalphabeta/CD19-depleted allogeneic hematopoietic cell grafts were given to the transplant recipients, all of whom were children.

Inclusive of the bounding cysteine and phenylalanine, the CDR3 is 15 residues long. Only CDR3 DNA remains: 45 bases, in frame from the first base. The germline V gene encodes CDR1 KGHDR and CDR2 SFDVKD. V and J lose 5 bases and 2 bases, and a span of 9 bases separates them. The sequence is built from TRBV24-1 and TRBJ2-6, with a tentative D gene TRBD1 over 6 matching bases. Sequencing was performed on PBMCs, taken before TCRalphabeta/CD19-depleted stem cell transplant. This sequence originates from a boy aged 5-17 years with acute myeloid leukemia, due to receive a stem cell transplant. The DNA sequence is given as TGTGCCACCAGTGTGTACAGGGCTGGGGCCAACGTCCTGACTTTC. Its translation reads: CATSVYRAGANVLTF.